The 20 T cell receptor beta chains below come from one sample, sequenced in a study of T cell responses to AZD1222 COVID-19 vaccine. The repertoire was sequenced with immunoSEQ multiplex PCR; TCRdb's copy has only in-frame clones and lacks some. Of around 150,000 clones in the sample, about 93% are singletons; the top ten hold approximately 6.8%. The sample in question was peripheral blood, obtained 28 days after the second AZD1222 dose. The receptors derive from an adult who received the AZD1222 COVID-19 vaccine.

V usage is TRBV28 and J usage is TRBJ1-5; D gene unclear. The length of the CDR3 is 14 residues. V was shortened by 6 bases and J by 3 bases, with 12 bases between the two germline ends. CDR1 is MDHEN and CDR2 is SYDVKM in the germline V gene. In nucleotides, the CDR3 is TGTGCCAGCAGAGGGCCAGACTACAATCAGCCCCAGCATTTT. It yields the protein CASRGPDYNQPQHF.

The CDR3 nucleotides read TGTGCCAGCAGTGAACCAGCGGGGGGGCACACAGATACGCAGTATTTT. Translated, it gives CASSEPAGGHTDTQYF. The chain uses TRBV6-1 and TRBJ2-3, with TRBD2 matching over 10 bases. The V and J ends lost 2 bases and 2 bases, in that order; junction bases with no gene match: 4. The CDR3 has 16 amino acids. Germline-derived CDR1 and CDR2 are MNHNS and SASEGT.

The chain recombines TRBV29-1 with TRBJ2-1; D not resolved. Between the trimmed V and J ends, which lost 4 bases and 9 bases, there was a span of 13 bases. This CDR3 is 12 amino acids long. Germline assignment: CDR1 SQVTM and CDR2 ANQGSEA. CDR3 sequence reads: CSVVLFSGEQFF. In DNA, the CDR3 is TGCAGCGTTGTCTTATTTTCGGGTGAGCAGTTCTTC.

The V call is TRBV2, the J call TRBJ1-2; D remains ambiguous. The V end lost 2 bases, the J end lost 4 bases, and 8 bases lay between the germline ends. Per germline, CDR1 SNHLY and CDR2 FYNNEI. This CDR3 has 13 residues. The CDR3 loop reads CASSEQEGYGYTF. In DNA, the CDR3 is TGTGCCAGCAGTGAACAGGAGGGCTATGGCTACACCTTC.

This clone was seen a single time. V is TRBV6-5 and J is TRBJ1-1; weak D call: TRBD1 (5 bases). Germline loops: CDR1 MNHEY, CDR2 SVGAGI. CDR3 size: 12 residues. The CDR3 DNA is TGTTCCAAGGGACGGCGGAACACTGAAGCTTTCTTT. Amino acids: CSKGRRNTEAFF.

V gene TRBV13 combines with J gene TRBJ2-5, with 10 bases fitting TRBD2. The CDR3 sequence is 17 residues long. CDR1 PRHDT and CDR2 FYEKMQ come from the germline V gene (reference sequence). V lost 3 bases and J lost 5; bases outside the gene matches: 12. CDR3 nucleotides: TGTGCCAGCAGCTTTCGGACTAGCGGCCTAAGGGGGGAGACCCAGTACTTC. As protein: CASSFRTSGLRGETQYF.

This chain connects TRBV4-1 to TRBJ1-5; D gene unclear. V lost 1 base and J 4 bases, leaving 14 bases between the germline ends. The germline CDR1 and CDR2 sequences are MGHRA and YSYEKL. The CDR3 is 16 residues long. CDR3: CASSQVAGASNQPQHF. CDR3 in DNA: TGCGCCAGCAGCCAAGTGGCCGGAGCGTCGAATCAGCCCCAGCATTTT.

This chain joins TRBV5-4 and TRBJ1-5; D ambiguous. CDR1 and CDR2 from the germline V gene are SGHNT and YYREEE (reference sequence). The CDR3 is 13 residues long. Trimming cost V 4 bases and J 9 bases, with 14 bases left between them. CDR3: CASSPNRGWPQHF. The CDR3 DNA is TGTGCCAGCAGCCCTAACCGAGGGTGGCCCCAGCATTTT.

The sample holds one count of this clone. The CDR3 reads CASSPRQGQETQYF. CDR3 DNA: TGTGCCAGCTCACCGCGGCAGGGGCAAGAGACCCAGTACTTC. The genes are TRBV18 and TRBJ2-5; a weak D match, TRBD1 (6 bases). The CDR3 runs 14 residues. Looked up from germline, CDR1 is KGHSH and CDR2 is LQKENI. Trimming cost V 3 bases and J 2 bases, with 10 bases left between them.

Here the CDR3 reads CASSLVAENTEAFF. CDR3 in DNA: TGTGCCAGCAGCTTAGTTGCAGAGAACACTGAAGCTTTCTTT. This chain uses TRBV11-1 with TRBJ1-1; D is uncertain. The CDR3 runs to 14 residues. V lost 1 base and J 1 base, leaving 7 bases between the germline ends. Germline-derived CDR1 and CDR2 are SGHAT and FQDESV (reference sequence).

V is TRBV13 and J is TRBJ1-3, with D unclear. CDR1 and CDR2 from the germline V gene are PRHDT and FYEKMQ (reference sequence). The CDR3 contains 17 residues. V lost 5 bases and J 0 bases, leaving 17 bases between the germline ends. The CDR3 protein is CASSRRVAGSSGNTIYF. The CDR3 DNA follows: TGTGCCAGCAGCCGAAGGGTTGCGGGGAGCTCTGGAAACACCATATATTTT. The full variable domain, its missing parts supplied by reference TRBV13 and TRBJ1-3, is AAGVIQSPRHLIKEKRETATLKCYPIPRHDTVYWYQQGPGQDPQFLISFYEKMQSDKGSIPDRFSAQQFSDYHSELNMSSLELGDSALYFCASSRRVAGSSGNTIYFGEGSWLTVV.

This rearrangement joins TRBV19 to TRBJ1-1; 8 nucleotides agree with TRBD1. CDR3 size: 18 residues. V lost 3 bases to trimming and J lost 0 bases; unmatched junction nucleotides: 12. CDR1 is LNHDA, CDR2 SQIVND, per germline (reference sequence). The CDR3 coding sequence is TGTGCCAGTAGTATGGGAGCCTGGGACAGGCAACTGAACACTGAAGCTTTCTTT. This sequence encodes CASSMGAWDRQLNTEAFF.

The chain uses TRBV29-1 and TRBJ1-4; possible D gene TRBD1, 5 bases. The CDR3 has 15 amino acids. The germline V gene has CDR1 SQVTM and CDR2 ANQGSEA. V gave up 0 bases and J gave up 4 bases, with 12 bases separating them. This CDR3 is CSVEEGFGGNEKLFF. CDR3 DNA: TGCAGCGTTGAAGAGGGTTTTGGGGGTAATGAAAAACTGTTTTTT.

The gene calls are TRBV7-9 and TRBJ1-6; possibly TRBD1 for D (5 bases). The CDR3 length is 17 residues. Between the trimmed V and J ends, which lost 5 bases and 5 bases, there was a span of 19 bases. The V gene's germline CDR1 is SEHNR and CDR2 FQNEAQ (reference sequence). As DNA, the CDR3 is TGTGCCAGCAGCCCAAGAGACAGCTACAATAATAATTCACCCCTCCACTTT. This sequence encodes CASSPRDSYNNNSPLHF.

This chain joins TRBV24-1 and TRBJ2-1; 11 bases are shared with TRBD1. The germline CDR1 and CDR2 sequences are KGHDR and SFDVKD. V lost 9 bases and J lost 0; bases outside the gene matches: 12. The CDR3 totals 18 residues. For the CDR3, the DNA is TGTGCCACCCGACGATGGACAGGGGGCCCTAGCTCCTACAATGAGCAGTTCTTC. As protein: CATRRWTGGPSSYNEQFF.

CDR3 coding DNA: TGCGCCAGCAGCCAAGCTCCTCTCAACTATGGCTACACCTTC. Protein product: CASSQAPLNYGYTF. V and J are TRBV4-3 and TRBJ1-2; D not resolved. V was clipped by 1 base and J by 2 bases, with 8 bases between them. This CDR3 has 14 amino acids. CDR1 LGHNA and CDR2 YSLEER come from the germline V gene.

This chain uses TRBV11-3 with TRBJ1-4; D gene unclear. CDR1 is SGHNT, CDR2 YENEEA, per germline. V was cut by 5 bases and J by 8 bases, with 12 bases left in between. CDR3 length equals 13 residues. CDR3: CASSPRHPEKLFF. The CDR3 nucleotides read TGTGCCAGCAGCCCCCGCCACCCGGAAAAACTGTTTTTT.

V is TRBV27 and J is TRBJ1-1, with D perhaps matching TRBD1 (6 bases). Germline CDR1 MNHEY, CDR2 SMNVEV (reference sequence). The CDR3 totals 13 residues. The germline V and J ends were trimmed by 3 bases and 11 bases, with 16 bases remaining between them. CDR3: CASSFGVGGGAFF. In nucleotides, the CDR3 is TGTGCCAGCAGTTTTGGTGTTGGAGGGGGGGCTTTCTTT.

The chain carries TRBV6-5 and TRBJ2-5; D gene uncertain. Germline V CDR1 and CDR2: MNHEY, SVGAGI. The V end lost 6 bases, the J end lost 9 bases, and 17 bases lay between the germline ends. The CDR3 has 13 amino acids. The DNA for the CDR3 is TGTGCCAGCAGACAGCCCTCTTTGTACTCCCAGTACTTC. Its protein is CASRQPSLYSQYF.

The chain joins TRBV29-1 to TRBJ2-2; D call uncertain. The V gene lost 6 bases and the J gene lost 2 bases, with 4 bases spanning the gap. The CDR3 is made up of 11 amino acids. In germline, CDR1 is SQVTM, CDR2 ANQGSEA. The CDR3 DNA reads TGCAGCGTGACTAACACCGGGGAGCTGTTTTTT. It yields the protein CSVTNTGELFF.